This T cell receptor beta chain was sequenced for a study of T-cell reconstitution after alpha-beta-depleted transplantation in children. Unique molecular identifiers featured in how the TCRbeta library was prepared. TCRdb re-derived calls from the PCR reads in MiXCR, one entry per CDR3 protein. The sample records roughly 570,000 distinct CDR3 sequences, roughly 27% being singletons. Findings and caveats of the study: The study traced high day-60 TCRbeta diversity in some patients to surviving recipient T cells and thymic progenitors. Expanded graft clones numbering several hundred reportedly gave rise to alpha-beta T cells about two months after transplant. Hyperexpanded clones declined; after one year, newly produced T cells mostly supplied diversity.

This clonotype was recorded a few times. As yet, its antigen is unknown. Germline CDR1 reads MGHRA; CDR2 reads YSYEKL. CDR3 size: 15 residues. With 5 bases removed from V and 4 bases from J, the gap between germline ends came to 17 bases. The TCR originated in a boy under three years old with Wiskott-Aldrich syndrome, due to receive a stem cell transplant. This rearrangement joins TRBV4-1 to TRBJ1-1, with D unresolved. The sample here was PBMCs, taken before TCRalphabeta/CD19-depleted stem cell transplant. The CDR3 loop reads CASSSRTPPSTEAFF. The CDR3 DNA is TGCGCCAGCAGCTCGCGGACCCCCCCCAGCACTGAAGCTTTCTTT.